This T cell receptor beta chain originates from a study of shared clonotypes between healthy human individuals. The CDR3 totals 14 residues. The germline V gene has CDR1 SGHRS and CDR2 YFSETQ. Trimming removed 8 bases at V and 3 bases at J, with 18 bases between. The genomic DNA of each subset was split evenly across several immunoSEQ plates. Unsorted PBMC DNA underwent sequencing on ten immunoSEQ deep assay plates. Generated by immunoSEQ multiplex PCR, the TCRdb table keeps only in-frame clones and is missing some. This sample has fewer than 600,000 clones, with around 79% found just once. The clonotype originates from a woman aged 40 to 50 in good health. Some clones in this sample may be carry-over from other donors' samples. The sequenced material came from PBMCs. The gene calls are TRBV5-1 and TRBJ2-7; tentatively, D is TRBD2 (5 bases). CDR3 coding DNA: TGCGCCAGTCGGGCTCAGCTAGCTGGCTACGAGCAGTACTTC. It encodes CASRAQLAGYEQYF.